This T cell receptor beta chain was profiled in a study of CD8 T cells in ankylosing spondylitis (TCRdb year 2017). Turning to the overall study: T cell receptor beta repertoires were profiled in healthy donors and ankylosing spondylitis patients so that disease-linked TCR variants could be found. In total, the full study cohort was made up of some 110 healthy donors and 25 to 30 ankylosing spondylitis patients. Peripheral blood was sampled, and synovial fluid was also collected from ankylosing spondylitis patients.

V is cut back by 4 bases and J by 2 bases, with 11 bases in the junction unmatched. There are 17 amino acids in the CDR3, from cysteine to phenylalanine inclusive. Kept here is only the CDR3 DNA, which spans 51 bases and is read in frame from base 1. CDR1 and CDR2 (SGHNT, YYREEE) derive from the germline V gene (reference sequence). As regards this clonotype: The antigen it recognizes is unknown. No quality values exist for individual bases; no much larger clone is one base distant.

Study-wide findings and limitations: The disease-linked clones showed a CD8+ phenotype and occurred at relatively low frequencies in peripheral blood. Some motif variants were previously reported in synovial fluid and blood of reactive arthritis patients, suggesting common disease-initiation mechanisms. Significant enrichment of the disease-linked clones was reported in matched synovial fluid samples from ankylosing spondylitis patients. A TCR beta motif of 8 or 9 highly homologous amino acid variants appeared characteristic of blood from ankylosing spondylitis patients.

The run used an Illumina HiSeq 2500. Quantitative 5'-RACE with molecular barcodes was the method used to prepare the TCR beta libraries. From the authors' description of their analysis: To identify disease-linked TCR variants, a new computational method was used, one built on a probabilistic model of VDJ rearrangement. The public reads were quality trimmed at Q25 with fastp and then assembled into clones with MiXCR by TCRdb, keeping productive beta chains. Records with the same CDR3 protein are collapsed into one entry carrying the most frequent genes and DNA. TCRdb, rather than the study authors, made the V and J calls. For this sample the table gives about 140,000 distinct CDR3 sequences, of which 6% to 8% were detected only once. Roughly 12% of the sample is taken by the ten largest.

The chain is made from TRBV5-4 and TRBJ2-2, and 7 bases in between align with TRBD2. The TCR sequence derives from a female donor with ankylosing spondylitis or in good health (not recorded which). Sequenced input: blood, either unsorted or a sorted T cell fraction (not recorded which). The sequence in DNA is TGTGCCAGCAGCCCCACGGGCAGCGGGGCTAACACCGGGGAGCTGTTTTTT. Its coded protein is CASSPTGSGANTGELFF.